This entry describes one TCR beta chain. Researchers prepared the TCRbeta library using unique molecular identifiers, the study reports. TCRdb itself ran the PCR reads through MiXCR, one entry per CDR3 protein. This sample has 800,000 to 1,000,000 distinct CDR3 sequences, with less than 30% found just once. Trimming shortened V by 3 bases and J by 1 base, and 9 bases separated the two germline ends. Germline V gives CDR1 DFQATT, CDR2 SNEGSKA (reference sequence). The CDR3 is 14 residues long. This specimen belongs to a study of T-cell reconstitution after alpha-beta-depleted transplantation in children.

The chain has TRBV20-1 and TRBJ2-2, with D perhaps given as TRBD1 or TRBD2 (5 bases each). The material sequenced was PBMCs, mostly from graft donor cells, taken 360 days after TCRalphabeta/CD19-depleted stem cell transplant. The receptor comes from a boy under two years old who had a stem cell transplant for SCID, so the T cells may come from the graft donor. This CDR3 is CSARGTVNTGELFF. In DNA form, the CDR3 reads TGCAGTGCTAGGGGGACGGTGAACACCGGGGAGCTGTTTTTT.